The rows below give T cell receptor beta chains drawn from one sample of a study of siplizumab effects on memory and regulatory T cells. Method: immunoSEQ multiplex PCR; TCRdb's copy keeps in-frame clones and lacks some. The sample contains under 100,000 clones, 90% to 95% of which appear only once. The sample was non-Treg CD4+ T cells sorted from blood. These receptor sequences come from a human donor in good health. The CDR3 runs from the conserved cysteine through the conserved F or W. Fields, in order: D gene, J gene, clone size, V gene, CDR3 DNA, CDR3 protein. A D gene is named only where the DNA matches it firmly. Expanded clones get a size class; other rows say once, few or many, or leave the size out.

- | TRBJ2-3 | - | TRBV6-1 | TGTGCCAGCAGTGATATTATAGTGGCGACTAGCACAGATACGCAGTATTTT | CASSDIIVATSTDTQYF
TRBD1 | TRBJ2-5 | - | TRBV7-6 | TGTGCCAGCAGCTTGACAGGGGCGGGGGAGACCCAGTACTTC | CASSLTGAGETQYF
TRBD1 | TRBJ1-2 | - | TRBV6-5 | TGTGCCAGCAGTTACGGACAGGGGAAGTATGGCTACACCTTC | CASSYGQGKYGYTF
TRBD2 | TRBJ2-1 | - | TRBV19 | TGTGCCAGTAGTATAGCTCTAGCGGGGGTCAACTACAATGAGCAGTTCTTC | CASSIALAGVNYNEQFF
- | TRBJ2-2 | - | TRBV11-2 | TGTGCCAGCAGCTTGCCCAGTCAAGAGGAGCTGTTTTTT | CASSLPSQEELFF
- | TRBJ1-1 | - | TRBV28 | TGTGCCAGCAGTTCAAGGGGTGAAGCTTTCTTT | CASSSRGEAFF
TRBD1 | TRBJ2-7 | - | TRBV6-5 | TGTGCCAGCAGACTCAGCGGACAGGGCTCCTACGAGCAGTACTTC | CASRLSGQGSYEQYF
- | TRBJ2-3 | - | TRBV5-1 | TGCGCCAGCAGCTTACAACTGAGCACAGATACGCAGTATTTT | CASSLQLSTDTQYF
TRBD2 | TRBJ2-2 | - | TRBV7-3 | TGTGCCAGCAGCCAAGGAGCGGGAGGTTCCACCGGGGAGCTGTTTTTT | CASSQGAGGSTGELFF
- | TRBJ1-4 | once | TRBV30 | TGTGCCTGGAGGGGGGGGGCCTGGGGGAATGAAAAACTGTTTTTT | CAWRGGAWGNEKLFF
- | TRBJ2-7 | - | TRBV11-2 | TGTGCCAGCAGCCCGTGGACAGAAGGAGGGGGCGAGCAGTACTTC | CASSPWTEGGGEQYF
- | TRBJ2-3 | - | TRBV5-4 | TGTGCCAGCAGCTCCTCGGCAGATACGCAGTATTTT | CASSSSADTQYF
- | TRBJ2-7 | - | TRBV2 | TGTGCCAGCAGCCACACAGGATCATACGAGCAGTACTTC | CASSHTGSYEQYF
TRBD2 | TRBJ2-5 | - | TRBV27 | TGTGCCAGCAGATCAAGACTAGCGACAGAGACCCAGTACTTC | CASRSRLATETQYF
- | TRBJ1-5 | - | TRBV28 | TGTGCCAGTTATGGGGCCCTTAATCAGCCCCAGCATTTT | CASYGALNQPQHF
TRBD2 | TRBJ2-7 | - | TRBV6-5 | TGTGCCAGCAGTTACTCCTCTAGCGGGAGGCCTAGGAACTTC | CASSYSSSGRPRNF
- | TRBJ1-1 | few | TRBV2 | TGTGCCGCGGGCCAATCGCCCGCTGAAGCTTTCTTT | CAAGQSPAEAFF
- | TRBJ2-3 | once | TRBV6-1 | TGTGCCAGCAGTGGCCAAAGAGCGCCTCGGGTGACTACGCAGTATTTT | CASSGQRAPRVTTQYF
- | TRBJ2-3 | - | TRBV5-4 | TGTGCCAGCAGCTTCAGACTGGAAAATCAAGTGCAGTATTTT | CASSFRLENQVQYF
- | TRBJ2-3 | - | TRBV6-1 | TGTGCCAGCACCCCTACCTTTAGCACAGATACGCAGTATTTT | CASTPTFSTDTQYF
TRBD2 | TRBJ2-1 | - | TRBV5-6 | TGTGCCAGCAGCTTGGGGACTAGTTTATACAATGAGCAGTTCTTC | CASSLGTSLYNEQFF
- | TRBJ1-3 | - | TRBV7-9 | TGTGCCAGCAGCCTACCCCAGGGACGTAAGGGAAACACCATATATTTT | CASSLPQGRKGNTIYF
TRBD1 | TRBJ2-3 | - | TRBV25-1 | TGTGCCAGCAGTGGGTCCGGGACAGGGGGTTTGGGAGATACGCAGTATTTT | CASSGSGTGGLGDTQYF
- | TRBJ2-5 | - | TRBV25-1 | TGTGCCAGCAGTGAAACAGGCAGTAAGGAGACCCAGTACTTC | CASSETGSKETQYF
TRBD1 | TRBJ2-7 | - | TRBV28 | TGTGCCAGCAGATCACCGGGACAGGGGTTGTACGAGCAGTACTTC | CASRSPGQGLYEQYF
TRBD2 | TRBJ2-7 | - | TRBV7-8 | TGTGCCAGCAGCTTCAGTATTGGGGGAGGGCCCGGGATTACGTACGAGCAGTACTTC | CASSFSIGGGPGITYEQYF
- | TRBJ2-2 | few | TRBV19 | TGTGCCAGTACAGTGGGGTGGCTGGGCACCGGGGAGCTGTTTTTT | CASTVGWLGTGELFF
TRBD1 | TRBJ1-4 | - | TRBV18 | TGTGCCAGCTCACAGTCGGCAGGGGGCGGTGAAAAACTGTTTTTT | CASSQSAGGGEKLFF
- | TRBJ2-7 | - | TRBV5-1 | TGCGCCAGCAGCTTGGGAGGAGGGAAAGGCTACGAGCAGTACTTC | CASSLGGGKGYEQYF
- | TRBJ1-5 | few | TRBV30 | TGTGCCTGGAGTGTCCAACAGACACAGCCCCAGCATTTT | CAWSVQQTQPQHF
TRBD2 | TRBJ2-3 | - | TRBV5-6 | TGTGCCAGCAGCCCGGGACTAGAACTCACAGATACGCAGTATTTT | CASSPGLELTDTQYF
- | TRBJ1-1 | - | TRBV27 | TGTGCCAGCAGTTTAATGTGGGGAACTGAAGCTTTCTTT | CASSLMWGTEAFF
- | TRBJ2-2 | - | TRBV14 | TGTGCCAGCAGCCAAGGGGGCGGGGTTAACACCGGGGAGCTGTTTTTT | CASSQGGGVNTGELFF
- | TRBJ1-5 | - | TRBV6-1 | TGTGCCAGCAGTGAAAAGGGAAACAATCAGCCCCAGCATTTT | CASSEKGNNQPQHF
- | TRBJ2-3 | - | TRBV9 | TGTGCCAGCAGCAAAATGGGGTATACGCAGTATTTT | CASSKMGYTQYF
- | TRBJ2-7 | - | TRBV6-1 | TGTGCCAGCAGCGAAAGCTTTGGGGGCGGCGAGCAGTACTTC | CASSESFGGGEQYF
- | TRBJ2-5 | - | TRBV29-1 | TGCAGCGTTGAACCAGGGGAAGAGACCCAGTACTTC | CSVEPGEETQYF
TRBD2 | TRBJ2-1 | - | TRBV7-2 | TGTGCCAGCAGCATTAGCGGGAGCTCCTACAATGAGCAGTTCTTC | CASSISGSSYNEQFF
- | TRBJ1-3 | - | TRBV5-1 | TGCGCCAGCAGCCCCTCTGGGACTGGAAACACCATATATTTT | CASSPSGTGNTIYF
TRBD2 | TRBJ2-7 | - | TRBV6-5 | TGTGCCAGCAGTTCTCGCGGGAGACCGGGCGAGCAGTACTTC | CASSSRGRPGEQYF
TRBD1 | TRBJ2-7 | - | TRBV30 | TGTGCCGGGGGACAGGGGATCGAGCAGTACTTC | CAGGQGIEQYF
TRBD1 | TRBJ2-7 | - | TRBV10-1 | TGCGCCAGCAGTGAGGGGACAGGAATCTACGAGCAGTACTTC | CASSEGTGIYEQYF
- | TRBJ2-2 | - | TRBV4-1 | TGCGCCAGCAGCTTAGGAAGGGGGAACACCGGGGAGCTGTTTTTT | CASSLGRGNTGELFF
TRBD1 | TRBJ1-5 | - | TRBV7-9 | TGTGCCAGCAGCTTGGGACAGGGGAGAGGGGGCAATCAGCCCCAGCATTTT | CASSLGQGRGGNQPQHF
TRBD1 | TRBJ2-1 | - | TRBV5-1 | TGCGCCAGCAGCTTGCCCACAGGGGCATCGGACAATGAGCAGTTCTTC | CASSLPTGASDNEQFF
- | TRBJ2-1 | - | TRBV5-1 | TGCGCCAGCAGCTTGGTCACAGCTGCAAATGAGCAGTTCTTC | CASSLVTAANEQFF
TRBD2 | TRBJ2-3 | - | TRBV5-1 | TGCGCCAGCAGCTTACCTAGCGGGAGTATTGATACGCAGTATTTT | CASSLPSGSIDTQYF
- | TRBJ1-1 | - | TRBV15 | TGTGCCACCAGCAGAGCCAACCAACGGGGGACTGAAGCTTTCTTT | CATSRANQRGTEAFF
TRBD1 | TRBJ2-7 | - | TRBV29-1 | TGCAGCGTTGCCCCGGGACAGGGGAAGGTCGAGCAGTACTTC | CSVAPGQGKVEQYF
TRBD1 | TRBJ2-5 | - | TRBV5-4 | TGTGCCAGCAGCAATCTAACAGGGGGCGCCCGGGGGACCCAGTACTTC | CASSNLTGGARGTQYF
- | TRBJ2-1 | - | TRBV19 | TGTGCTACCGGTAGGGGGGACACTACAAATGAGCAGTTCTTC | CATGRGDTTNEQFF